This is a list of T cell receptor beta chains from one sample in a study of cytomegalovirus exposure and HLA in healthy donors. Assay: immunoSEQ multiplex PCR; the TCRdb copy retains only in-frame clones and omits some. The sample lists about 160,000 clones, roughly four fifths occurring once. The sequencing input was PBMCs. The receptors were gathered from a woman in her thirties or forties in good health and CMV-seronegative. Each CDR3 is given with its conserved first and last residue. D genes are given only for firm matches. Rows may omit the clone size; those that give it use once, few, many or a size class.

V	J	D	size	DNA	CDR3
TRBV4-1	TRBJ2-7	TRBD1	-	TGCGCCAGCAGGGACAGGGGGGGCGACGAGCAGTACTTC	CASRDRGGDEQYF
TRBV28	TRBJ1-1	TRBD1	-	TGTGCCAGCATAGGGGGCTTAGGCACTGAAGCTTTCTTT	CASIGGLGTEAFF
TRBV5-1	TRBJ2-1	TRBD2	-	TGCGCCAGCAGCTTGAGCGGGGGAGCCCCTTACAATGAGCAGTTCTTC	CASSLSGGAPYNEQFF
TRBV9	TRBJ1-6	-	-	TGTGCCAGCAGCGCACAGGGTTTCAATTCACCCCTCCACTTT	CASSAQGFNSPLHF
TRBV18	TRBJ1-2	-	-	TGTGCCAGCTCACCGGACAGCCGACATGGCTACACCTTC	CASSPDSRHGYTF
TRBV5-4	TRBJ1-4	TRBD1	-	TGTGCCAGCAGCACCCGACAAGGGACAGTCCCCGGGAAACTGTTTTTT	CASSTRQGTVPGKLFF
TRBV6-6	TRBJ2-3	-	-	TGTGCCAGCAGTTACGGGGGGATCGCAGATACGCAGTATTTT	CASSYGGIADTQYF
TRBV7-9	TRBJ2-7	-	-	TGTTCCAGCAGCTTAGGAGGAGGGCCAGGTGGAGAGCAGTACTTC	CSSSLGGGPGGEQYF
TRBV5-4	TRBJ1-2	-	-	TGTGCCAGCAGCTTGCGGGGGGGGCCAGGGTTCATCTATGGCTACACCTTC	CASSLRGGPGFIYGYTF
TRBV18	TRBJ2-2	-	-	TGTGCCAGCTCACCACCGAAGCGCACCGGGGAGCTGTTTTTT	CASSPPKRTGELFF
TRBV7-2	TRBJ2-7	-	once	TGTGCCAGCAGCCCTACCCAGGGGTCCTCCTACGAGCAGTACTTC	CASSPTQGSSYEQYF
TRBV6-5	TRBJ2-3	-	-	TGTGCCAGCAGTTACTCGTTCTTACAGGGCTCCAATACGCAGTATTTT	CASSYSFLQGSNTQYF
TRBV18	TRBJ2-5	-	-	TGTGCCAGCTCACCGCCAAGCTCGGAGACCCAGTACTTC	CASSPPSSETQYF
TRBV7-9	TRBJ2-2	-	-	TGTGCCAGCAGCCTGGGGGCGGAGACCGGGGAGCTGTTTTTT	CASSLGAETGELFF
TRBV5-5	TRBJ2-1	TRBD1	-	TGTGCCAGCACCCCTGAATGGGACAGGGACCTATGGGGCTACAATGAGCAGTTCTTC	CASTPEWDRDLWGYNEQFF
TRBV9	TRBJ2-5	TRBD2	-	TGTGCCAGCAGCGCCGGGGGGAAGGGGCTCAAGGAGACCCAGTACTTC	CASSAGGKGLKETQYF
TRBV5-1	TRBJ2-7	TRBD1	few	TGCGCCAGCAGCTCGGAGACAGGGAGTTCCCGGCCGTACTTC	CASSSETGSSRPYF
TRBV6-5	TRBJ1-6	-	medium-sized	TGTGCCAGCGGTGCAGGGTTTTCACCCCTCCACTTT	CASGAGFSPLHF
TRBV19	TRBJ1-4	TRBD1	-	TGTGCCAGTAGTCCAGCGGACAGGGGGAAGAGGTTTATCGGTGAAAAACTGTTTTTT	CASSPADRGKRFIGEKLFF
TRBV25-1	TRBJ2-3	-	-	TGTGCCAGCAGTGAACGCACAGGGTCTTTTCCAGATACGCAGTATTTT	CASSERTGSFPDTQYF
TRBV7-2	TRBJ1-2	-	-	TGTGCCAGCAGCTTAACGTGGCAGAAGTATGGCTACACCTTC	CASSLTWQKYGYTF
TRBV6-1	TRBJ1-4	-	-	TGTGCCAGCAGGACAGCCTCCTATGAAAAACTGTTTTTT	CASRTASYEKLFF
TRBV6-5	TRBJ1-1	TRBD1	few	TGTGCCAGCAGTCAAAACAGGGGAGGAACTGAAGCTTTCTTT	CASSQNRGGTEAFF